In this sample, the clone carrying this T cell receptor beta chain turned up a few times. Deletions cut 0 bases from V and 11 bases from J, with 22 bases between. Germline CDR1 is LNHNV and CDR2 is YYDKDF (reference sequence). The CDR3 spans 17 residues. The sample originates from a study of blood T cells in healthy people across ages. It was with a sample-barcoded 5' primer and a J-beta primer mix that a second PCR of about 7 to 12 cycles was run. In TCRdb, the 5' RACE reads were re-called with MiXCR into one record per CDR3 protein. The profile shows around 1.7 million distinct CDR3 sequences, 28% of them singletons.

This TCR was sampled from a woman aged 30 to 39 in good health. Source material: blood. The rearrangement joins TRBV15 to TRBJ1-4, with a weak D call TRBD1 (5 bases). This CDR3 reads CATSRDISGPGAGKLFF. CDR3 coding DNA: TGTGCCACCAGCAGAGATATTTCAGGACCCGGGGCCGGGAAACTGTTTTTT.